This T cell receptor beta chain was sequenced in a study of CD8 T cells in ankylosing spondylitis. Findings of the study overall: Matched ankylosing spondylitis synovial fluid reportedly contained a significantly enriched population of disease-linked clones. The study identified a TCR beta motif of under ten highly homologous variants that appeared characteristic of ankylosing spondylitis blood. Some of these motif variants have turned up before, in reports on reactive arthritis synovial fluid and blood.

This clonotype was counted a few times. Its antigen is not known. The authors made TCR beta libraries by quantitative 5'-RACE with molecular barcodes. Each CDR3 protein is one row after TCRdb ran MiXCR on the 5' RACE reads. Seen here are approximately 540,000 distinct CDR3 sequences, roughly an eighth observed once, and the top ten hold nearly 7%. The receptor's source is a male donor with ankylosing spondylitis. Sequenced input: blood, either unsorted or a sorted T cell fraction (not recorded which).

The CDR3 nucleotides read TGTGCCAGCAGTGACGGGACTCCGGGAGCTGGGGCCAACGTCCTGACTTTC. It is translated as CASSDGTPGAGANVLTF. The chain couples TRBV6-1 to TRBJ2-6; tentative D call: TRBD2 (6 bases). This CDR3 has 17 amino acids. Germline values: CDR1 MNHNS, CDR2 SASEGT. V lost 3 bases and J lost 2, with 14 bases in between.